Described below is a single T cell receptor beta chain sequence and its context. Its antigen remains unidentified. This specimen comes from a study of CD8+ T cells in alopecia areata. Study-level background: Affected scalp percentage gauged treated patients' severity.

V lost 3 bases and J lost 2, with 13 bases in between. The CDR3 runs to 15 residues. CDR1 SGHAT and CDR2 FQDESV come from the germline V gene (reference sequence). Regarding treatment: oral pan-JAK inhibitor, 5-10 mg twice daily. Sequencing used cDNA as its template, made by extracting RNA and reverse transcribing it. The method was immunoSEQ multiplex PCR; TCRdb's version includes in-frame clones alone and lacks a portion of them. The sample has 100,000 or so clones, around 60% seen once. Whole-study findings and limits: While tofacitinib was given, many expanded lesional clones persisted in scalp and blood.

V is TRBV11-1 and J is TRBJ1-1; possibly TRBD1 for D (6 bases). The receptor's source is a human donor with alopecia areata. The source material was CD8+ T cells sorted from blood, sampled between weeks 55 and 65, from a patient treated with tofacitinib. The DNA of the CDR3 is TGTGCCAGCAGCTTGTTGGGACATCTAAACACTGAAGCTTTCTTT. Translating it yields CASSLLGHLNTEAFF.